The entry below gives a single T cell receptor beta chain sequence along with its context. Its antigen is currently unknown. The assay was immunoSEQ multiplex PCR, and TCRdb's table has in-frame clones only and misses some. This sample carries tens of thousands of clones, around four fifths of them seen once, and the ten largest clones take 17%. The data derive from a study of PD-1 blockade in classical Hodgkin lymphoma. About the research overall: Treatment was intravenous nivolumab, 3 mg/kg every 2 weeks, until progression. Study observations and caveats: Baseline TCR diversity was reportedly lower in newly diagnosed patients than healthy donors. The diversity seen at baseline in complete responders resembled that of newly diagnosed patients.

Every patient experienced relapse after autologous stem cell transplantation, and brentuximab vedotin exposure varied. Complete response, partial response or progressive disease were the best responses. Germline V gene lookup returns CDR1 SGHTA and CDR2 FQGNSA. Trimming stripped 6 bases from V and 3 bases from J, with 15 bases between. CDR3 length: 15 amino acids. The sequence derives from a human donor with classical Hodgkin lymphoma. The input for sequencing was peripheral blood mononuclear cells (PBMCs), taken before the second cycle of nivolumab. The genes are TRBV7-2 and TRBJ2-4, with TRBD1 as a possible D gene (6 bases). CDR3 sequence: CASSLQGSGKNIQYF. The CDR3 DNA reads TGTGCCAGCAGTCTACAGGGATCAGGCAAAAACATTCAGTACTTC.